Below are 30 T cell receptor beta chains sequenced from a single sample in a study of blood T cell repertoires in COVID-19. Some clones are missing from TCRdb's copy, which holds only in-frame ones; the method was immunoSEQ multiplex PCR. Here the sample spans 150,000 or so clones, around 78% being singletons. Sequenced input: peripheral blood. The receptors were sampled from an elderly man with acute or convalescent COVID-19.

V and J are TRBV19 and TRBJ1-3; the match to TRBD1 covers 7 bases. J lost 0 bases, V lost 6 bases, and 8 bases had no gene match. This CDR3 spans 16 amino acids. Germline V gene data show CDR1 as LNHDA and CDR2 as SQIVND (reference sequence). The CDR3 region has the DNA TGTGCCAGTAGCATACAGGGGATTCTCTCTGGAAACACCATATATTTT. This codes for CASSIQGILSGNTIYF.

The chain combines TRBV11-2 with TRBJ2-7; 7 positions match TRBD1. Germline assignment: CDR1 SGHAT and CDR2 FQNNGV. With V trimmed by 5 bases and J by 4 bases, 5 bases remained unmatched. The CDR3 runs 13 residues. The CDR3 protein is CASSPQQGYEQYF. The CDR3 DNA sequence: TGTGCCAGCAGCCCCCAACAGGGGTACGAGCAGTACTTC. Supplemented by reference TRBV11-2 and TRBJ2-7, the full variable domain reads EAGVAQSPRYKIIEKRQSVAFWCNPISGHATLYWYQQILGQGPKLLIQFQNNGVVDDSQLPKDRFSAERLKGVDSTLKIQPAKLEDSAVYLCASSPQQGYEQYFGPGTRLTVT.

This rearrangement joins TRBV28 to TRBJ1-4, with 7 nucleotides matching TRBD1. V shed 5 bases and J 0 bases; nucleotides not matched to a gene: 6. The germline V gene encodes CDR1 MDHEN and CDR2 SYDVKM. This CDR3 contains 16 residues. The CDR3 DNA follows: TGTGCCAGCAGTACCCGACAGGGCACAACTAATGAAAAACTGTTTTTT. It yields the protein CASSTRQGTTNEKLFF.

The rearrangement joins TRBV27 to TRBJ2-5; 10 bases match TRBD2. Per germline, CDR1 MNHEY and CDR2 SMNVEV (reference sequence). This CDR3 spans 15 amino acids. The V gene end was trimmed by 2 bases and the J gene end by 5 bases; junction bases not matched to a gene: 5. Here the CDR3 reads CASSLRLAGRETQYF. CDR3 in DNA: TGTGCCAGCAGTTTAAGACTAGCGGGCCGGGAGACCCAGTACTTC.

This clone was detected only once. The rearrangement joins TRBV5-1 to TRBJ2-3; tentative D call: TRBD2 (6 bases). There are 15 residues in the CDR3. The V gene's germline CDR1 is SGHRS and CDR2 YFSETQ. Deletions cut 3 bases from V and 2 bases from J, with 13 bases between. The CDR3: CASSWQSSVTDTQYF. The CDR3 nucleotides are TGCGCCAGCAGCTGGCAGTCTAGCGTCACAGATACGCAGTATTTT.

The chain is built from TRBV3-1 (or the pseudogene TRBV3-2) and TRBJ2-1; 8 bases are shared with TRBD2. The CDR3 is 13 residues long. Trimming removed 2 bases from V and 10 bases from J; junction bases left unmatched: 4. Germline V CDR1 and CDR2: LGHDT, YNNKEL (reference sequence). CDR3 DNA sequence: TGTGCCAGCAGCCAACTTAGCGGGGACGAGCAGTTCTTC. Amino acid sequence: CASSQLSGDEQFF.

CDR3 residues: CATSAAGYGYTF. The DNA for the CDR3 is TGTGCCACCAGCGCCGCAGGCTATGGCTACACCTTC. The chain is built from TRBV15 and TRBJ1-2, with D uncertain. Trimming removed 5 bases from V and 4 bases from J, with 8 bases in between. Germline CDR1 is LNHNV and CDR2 is YYDKDF (reference sequence). The CDR3 sequence is 12 residues long. The entire variable domain, with the rest obtained from reference TRBV15 and TRBJ1-2, is as follows: DAMVIQNPRYQVTQFGKPVTLSCSQTLNHNVMYWYQQKSSQAPKLLFHYYDKDFNNEADTPDNFQSRRPNTSFCFLDIRSPGLGDTAMYLCATSAAGYGYTFGSGTRLTVV.

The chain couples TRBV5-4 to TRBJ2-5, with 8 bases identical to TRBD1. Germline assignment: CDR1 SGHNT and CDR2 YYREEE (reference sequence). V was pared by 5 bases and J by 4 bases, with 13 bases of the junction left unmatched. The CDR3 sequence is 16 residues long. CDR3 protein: CASSSGGSGGSETQYF. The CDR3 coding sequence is TGTGCCAGCAGTTCAGGGGGCTCCGGGGGCTCAGAGACCCAGTACTTC.

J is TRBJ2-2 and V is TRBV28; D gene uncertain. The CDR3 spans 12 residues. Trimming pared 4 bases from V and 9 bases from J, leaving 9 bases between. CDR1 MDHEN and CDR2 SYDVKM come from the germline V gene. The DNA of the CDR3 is TGTGCCAGCAGTTACTCTCACCGGGAGCTGTTTTTT. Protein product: CASSYSHRELFF.

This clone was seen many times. This CDR3 reads CASSFPGSLGNTIYF. CDR3 DNA sequence: TGTGCCAGCAGCTTTCCCGGGTCGTTAGGAAACACCATATATTTT. The rearrangement links TRBV11-2 to TRBJ1-3; D is unresolved. The V end was cut by 3 bases, the J end by 4 bases, with 13 bases between. The CDR3 is made up of 15 amino acids. CDR1 and CDR2 from the germline V gene are SGHAT and FQNNGV.

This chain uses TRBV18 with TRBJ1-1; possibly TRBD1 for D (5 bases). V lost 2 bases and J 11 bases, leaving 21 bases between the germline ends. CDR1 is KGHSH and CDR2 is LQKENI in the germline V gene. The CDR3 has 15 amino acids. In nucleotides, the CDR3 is TGTGCCAGCTCACCATCGCCCCTCAACCCAGGGAAGGCTTTCTTT. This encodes CASSPSPLNPGKAFF.

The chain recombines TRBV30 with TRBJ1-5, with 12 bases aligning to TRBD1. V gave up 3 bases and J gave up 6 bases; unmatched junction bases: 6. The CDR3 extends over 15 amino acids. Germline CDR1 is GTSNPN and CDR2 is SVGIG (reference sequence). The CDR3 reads CAWSGGTGGFQPQHF. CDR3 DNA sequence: TGTGCCTGGAGCGGCGGGACAGGGGGCTTTCAGCCCCAGCATTTT.

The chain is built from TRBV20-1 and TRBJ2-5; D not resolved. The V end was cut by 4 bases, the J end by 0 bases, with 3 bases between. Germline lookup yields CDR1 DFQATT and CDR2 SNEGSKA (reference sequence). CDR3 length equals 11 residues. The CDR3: CSAIDQETQYF. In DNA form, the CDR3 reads TGCAGTGCTATAGACCAAGAGACCCAGTACTTC.

This CDR3 is CASSLGRTEAFF. In DNA, the CDR3 is TGTGCCAGCAGCTTGGGGAGGACTGAAGCTTTCTTT. The chain uses TRBV5-4 and TRBJ1-1, with unresolved D. The CDR3 contains 12 residues. Trimming took off 0 bases at V and 5 bases at J, with 5 bases between the two ends. Germline V lookup: CDR1 SGHNT, CDR2 YYREEE (reference sequence). Variable domain in full (rest from reference TRBV5-4 and TRBJ1-1): ETGVTQSPTHLIKTRGQQVTLRCSSQSGHNTVSWYQQALGQGPQFIFQYYREEENGRGNFPPRFSGLQFPNYSSELNVNALELDDSALYLCASSLGRTEAFFGQGTRLTVV.

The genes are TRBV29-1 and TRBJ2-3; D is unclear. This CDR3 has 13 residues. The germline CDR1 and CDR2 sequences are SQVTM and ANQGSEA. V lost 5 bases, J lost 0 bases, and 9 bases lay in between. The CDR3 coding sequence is TGCAGCGTTACACTGACAAGCACAGATACGCAGTATTTT. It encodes CSVTLTSTDTQYF.

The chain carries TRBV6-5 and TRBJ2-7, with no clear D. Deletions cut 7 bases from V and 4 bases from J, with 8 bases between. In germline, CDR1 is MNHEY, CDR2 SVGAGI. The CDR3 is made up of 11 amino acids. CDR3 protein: CASNTPYEQYF. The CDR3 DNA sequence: TGTGCCAGCAACACACCGTACGAGCAGTACTTC.

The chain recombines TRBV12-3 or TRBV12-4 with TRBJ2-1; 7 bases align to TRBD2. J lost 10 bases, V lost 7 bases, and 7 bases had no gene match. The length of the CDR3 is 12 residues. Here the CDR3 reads CASNPGGGEQFF. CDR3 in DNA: TGTGCCAGCAACCCGGGAGGTGGCGAGCAGTTCTTC.

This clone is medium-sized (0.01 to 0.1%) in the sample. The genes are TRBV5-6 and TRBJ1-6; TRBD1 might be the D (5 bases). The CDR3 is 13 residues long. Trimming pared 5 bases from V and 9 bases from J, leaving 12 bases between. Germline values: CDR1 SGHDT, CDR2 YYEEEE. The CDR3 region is CASSPGGGSPLHF. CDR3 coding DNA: TGTGCCAGCAGTCCGGGGGGAGGTTCACCCCTCCACTTT.

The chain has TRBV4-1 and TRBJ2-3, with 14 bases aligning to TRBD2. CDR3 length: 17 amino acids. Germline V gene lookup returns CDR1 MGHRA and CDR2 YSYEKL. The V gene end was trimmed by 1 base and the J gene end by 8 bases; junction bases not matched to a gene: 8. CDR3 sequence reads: CASSQVQTSGGAGTQYF. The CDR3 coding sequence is TGCGCCAGCAGCCAAGTACAGACTAGCGGGGGGGCGGGTACGCAGTATTTT.

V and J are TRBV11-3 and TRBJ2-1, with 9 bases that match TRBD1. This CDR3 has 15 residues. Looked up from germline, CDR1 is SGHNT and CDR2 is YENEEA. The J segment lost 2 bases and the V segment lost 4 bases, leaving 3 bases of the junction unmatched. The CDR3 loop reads CASSSGTGPYNEQFF. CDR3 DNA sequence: TGTGCCAGCAGCTCCGGGACAGGGCCCTACAATGAGCAGTTCTTC.

The CDR3 bases are TGTGCCAGCAGCGTAGAATTGGGGACAGGGCGCCACGAGCAGTACTTC. Residues: CASSVELGTGRHEQYF. V and J are TRBV9 and TRBJ2-7; 9 bases agree with TRBD1. CDR3 length: 16 residues. Germline loops: CDR1 SGDLS, CDR2 YYNGEE. J was trimmed by 5 bases and V by 0 bases; bases with no gene match: 9.

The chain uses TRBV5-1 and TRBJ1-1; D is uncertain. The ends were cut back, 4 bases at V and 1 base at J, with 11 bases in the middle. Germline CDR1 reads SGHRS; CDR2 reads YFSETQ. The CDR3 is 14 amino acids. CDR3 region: CASSPEEGNTEAFF. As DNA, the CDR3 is TGCGCCAGCAGCCCCGAGGAGGGGAACACTGAAGCTTTCTTT.

CDR3 in DNA: TGCGCCAGCAGCTTGGGGGACAGTGGTACCTACGAGCAGTACTTC. It encodes CASSLGDSGTYEQYF. J is TRBJ2-7 and V is TRBV5-1, with 7 bases fitting TRBD1. After removal of 0 bases from V and 2 bases from J, the junction contained 5 bases not matched to a gene. The CDR3 runs to 15 residues. The germline V gene encodes CDR1 SGHRS and CDR2 YFSETQ.

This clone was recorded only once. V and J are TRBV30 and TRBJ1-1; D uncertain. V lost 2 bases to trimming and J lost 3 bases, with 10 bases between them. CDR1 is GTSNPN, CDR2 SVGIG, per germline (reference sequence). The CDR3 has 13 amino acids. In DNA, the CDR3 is TGTGCCTGGAGTAGCCAGGCGTACACTGAAGCTTTCTTT. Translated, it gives CAWSSQAYTEAFF.

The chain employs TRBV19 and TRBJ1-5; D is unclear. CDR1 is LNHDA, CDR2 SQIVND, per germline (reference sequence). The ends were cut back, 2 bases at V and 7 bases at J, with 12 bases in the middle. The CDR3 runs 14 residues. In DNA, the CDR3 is TGTGCCAGTAGTATAACGGGTCTATCGCAGCCCCAGCATTTT. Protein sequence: CASSITGLSQPQHF.

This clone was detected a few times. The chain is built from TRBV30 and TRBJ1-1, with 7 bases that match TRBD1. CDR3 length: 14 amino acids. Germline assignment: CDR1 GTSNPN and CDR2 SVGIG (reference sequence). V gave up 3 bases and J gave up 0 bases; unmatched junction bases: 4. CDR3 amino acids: CAWRVGTVNTEAFF. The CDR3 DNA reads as TGTGCCTGGAGGGTGGGGACAGTGAACACTGAAGCTTTCTTT.

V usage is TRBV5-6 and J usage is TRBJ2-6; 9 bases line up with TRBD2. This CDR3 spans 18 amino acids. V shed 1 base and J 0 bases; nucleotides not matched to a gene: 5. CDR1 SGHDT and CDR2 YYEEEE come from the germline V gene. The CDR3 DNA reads TGTGCCAGCAGCTTGTATCTAGCGGGGAGCTCTGGGGCCAACGTCCTGACTTTC. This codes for CASSLYLAGSSGANVLTF.

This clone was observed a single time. Written as DNA, the CDR3 is TGTGCCAGCAGCTTAGTCCGGAGTCGGGAGACCCAGTACTTC. Amino acids: CASSLVRSRETQYF. V and J are TRBV7-2 and TRBJ2-5; D not resolved. From germline, CDR1 is SGHTA and CDR2 FQGNSA. Trimming took off 1 base at V and 5 bases at J, with 11 bases between the two ends. The CDR3 is 14 residues long.

The CDR3 nucleotides are TGCGCCAGCAGCATCGGACAGGAGGGTCCGAACATTCAGTACTTC. This encodes CASSIGQEGPNIQYF. This chain links TRBV5-1 with TRBJ2-4; possibly TRBD1 for D (7 bases). The CDR3 contains 15 residues. Germline values: CDR1 SGHRS, CDR2 YFSETQ. Trimming took off 4 bases at V and 7 bases at J, with 18 bases between the two ends.

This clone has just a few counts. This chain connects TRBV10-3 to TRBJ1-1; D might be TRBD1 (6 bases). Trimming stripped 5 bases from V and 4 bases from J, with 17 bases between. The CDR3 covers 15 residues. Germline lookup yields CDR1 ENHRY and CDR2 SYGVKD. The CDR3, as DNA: TGTGCCATCAGTCTACAAGGGGGGGGTACCACTGAAGCTTTCTTT. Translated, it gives CAISLQGGGTTEAFF.